The 26 T cell receptor beta chains in this list originate from one sample, sequenced in a study of neurological immune-mediated disorders (dated by TCRdb to about 2019). Library preparation employed 5' RACE. For sequencing, an Illumina HiSeq 2500 was employed. Using fastp at Q25 and MiXCR, TCRdb reprocessed the public reads and kept productive beta chains. CDR3 protein sequences are deduplicated, and each keeps its most common genes and DNA. In this sample the table shows 65,000 to 80,000 distinct CDR3 sequences, under 5.5% of which occur a single time. Roughly 2% of the sample is taken by the ten largest. Sequenced material: PBMCs. Source of these receptors: an older woman with multiple sclerosis.

This clonotype was recorded many times. The V and J genes are TRBV7-8 and TRBJ2-1, with D perhaps matching TRBD2 (6 bases). CDR1 and CDR2 from the germline V gene are SGHVS and FQNEAQ. Deletions cut 0 bases from V and 4 bases from J, with 13 bases between. The CDR3 runs 16 residues. CDR3 loop: CASSLAASAHYNEQFF. The CDR3 DNA reads as TGTGCCAGCAGCTTAGCGGCTAGCGCCCATTACAATGAGCAGTTCTTC.

This clonotype has at least ten counts. The chain has TRBV29-1 and TRBJ2-7, with 9 nucleotides matching TRBD2. The CDR3 contains 16 residues. Germline trimming cut 7 bases from V and 6 bases from J; bases unmatched to any gene: 19. Germline assignment: CDR1 SQVTM and CDR2 ANQGSEA. The CDR3 nucleotides are TGCAGCGCAAAAGCCGGGACTAGCAATTTGTACTCCGAGCAGTACTTC. Residues: CSAKAGTSNLYSEQYF.

The rearrangement links TRBV5-1 to TRBJ1-2; TRBD1 matches 9 bases. V gave up 4 bases and J gave up 1 base; unmatched junction bases: 11. Germline V gives CDR1 SGHRS, CDR2 YFSETQ. The CDR3 consists of 17 residues. For the CDR3, the DNA is TGCGCCAGCAGCCCTACCTTAGGGACAGGGATTAACTATGGCTACACCTTC. It codes for CASSPTLGTGINYGYTF.

V gene TRBV5-1 combines with J gene TRBJ1-1, with 10 bases aligning to TRBD1. Germline V gives CDR1 SGHRS, CDR2 YFSETQ. Losses at the gene ends were 2 bases for V and 8 bases for J; bases not matched to a gene: 12. CDR3 length: 16 residues. The chain's CDR3 is CASSFYGQGVESEAFF. The CDR3 DNA reads TGCGCCAGCAGCTTCTACGGACAGGGGGTCGAAAGCGAAGCTTTCTTT.

The CDR3 loop is CASSSSGTDGQPQHF. DNA for the CDR3: TGTGCCAGCAGCTCGTCTGGGACAGACGGTCAGCCCCAGCATTTT. The V call is TRBV7-8, the J call TRBJ1-5; 7 bases fit TRBD1. Trimming took 4 bases from V and 6 from J; bases not matched to a gene: 9. CDR1 is SGHVS, CDR2 FQNEAQ, per germline. The CDR3 sequence is 15 residues long.

This clonotype appeared many times. The J gene is TRBJ2-3, the V gene TRBV12-3 or TRBV12-4; D is ambiguous. V was cut by 3 bases and J by 5 bases, with 6 bases left in between. CDR3 length: 12 residues. In nucleotides, the CDR3 is TGTGCCAGCAGTTTTTATAGAGATACGCAGTATTTT. Encoded protein: CASSFYRDTQYF.

This clonotype was counted at least ten times. The J gene is TRBJ2-6, the V gene TRBV6-2 or TRBV6-3; possible D gene TRBD2, 5 bases. V lost 2 bases and J lost 1, with 9 bases in between. The CDR3 is 16 residues long. Looked up from germline, CDR1 is MNHEY and CDR2 is SVGEGT. The CDR3 bases are TGTGCCAGCAGTTACCTCCGGAGGTCTGGGGCCAACGTCCTGACTTTC. This codes for CASSYLRRSGANVLTF.

This clonotype was found many times. J is TRBJ1-2 and V is TRBV20-1, with a possible D match to TRBD1 (5 bases). The germline V and J ends were trimmed by 3 bases and 4 bases, with 12 bases remaining between them. This CDR3 has 13 residues. Germline CDR1 reads DFQATT; CDR2 reads SNEGSKA (reference sequence). The CDR3 here is CSARRGFTYGYTF. Written as DNA, the CDR3 is TGCAGTGCTAGGAGGGGATTTACCTATGGCTACACCTTC.

This clonotype was seen at least ten times. Here the CDR3 reads CASSWTGIRTGELFF. The CDR3 DNA reads as TGTGCCAGCAGCTGGACAGGGATAAGGACCGGGGAGCTGTTTTTT. The V and J genes are TRBV7-2 and TRBJ2-2; TRBD1 aligns across 8 bases. Per germline, CDR1 SGHTA and CDR2 FQGNSA. Unmatched junction bases numbered 6, after V lost 4 bases and J lost 5 bases. This CDR3 has 15 residues.

This clonotype was detected many times. This rearrangement joins TRBV6-6 to TRBJ2-1; perhaps TRBD1 as D (5 bases). V lost 2 bases to trimming and J lost 4 bases, with 12 bases between them. The germline gives CDR1 MNHNY, CDR2 SVGAGI (reference sequence). The CDR3 totals 15 residues. The CDR3 nucleotides read TGTGCCAGCAGTTACGGCGACAGCTTGTACAATGAGCAGTTCTTC. Amino acids: CASSYGDSLYNEQFF.

Many counts were recorded for this clonotype. This rearrangement joins TRBV5-1 to TRBJ1-1, with D possibly matching TRBD1 (5 bases). Germline V gene data show CDR1 as SGHRS and CDR2 as YFSETQ. The germline V and J ends were trimmed by 5 bases and 2 bases, with 13 bases remaining between them. CDR3 length equals 14 residues. The CDR3 is CASRPGTGNTEAFF. The CDR3 DNA sequence: TGCGCCAGCAGACCCGGGACGGGAAACACTGAAGCTTTCTTT.

This clonotype has a count of ten or more. The CDR3 bases are TGCGCCAGCCGGGGACAGGGGGCGCGGGGCACTGAAGCTTTCTTT. Translating gives CASRGQGARGTEAFF. The chain recombines TRBV5-1 with TRBJ1-1; 12 bases match TRBD1. This CDR3 contains 15 residues. Germline CDR1 is SGHRS and CDR2 is YFSETQ. V lost 7 bases and J lost 4; bases outside the gene matches: 8.

This clonotype was seen many times. The chain links TRBV15 to TRBJ2-1, with D hard to call. Germline V gene data show CDR1 as LNHNV and CDR2 as YYDKDF (reference sequence). CDR3 length: 15 amino acids. Trimming removed 1 base at V and 4 bases at J, with 11 bases between. The CDR3 DNA reads as TGTGCCACCAGCAGAGTGGCTGGTATATACAATGAGCAGTTCTTC. It is translated as CATSRVAGIYNEQFF.

The sample holds many counts of this clonotype. The chain combines TRBV15 with TRBJ2-1; the D gene is possibly TRBD2 (6 bases). Germline V gene sequence: CDR1 LNHNV, CDR2 YYDKDF (reference sequence). The CDR3 spans 15 residues. Trimming removed 3 bases at V and 4 bases at J, with 13 bases between. The CDR3 DNA follows: TGTGCCACCAGCAGTCCGGAGGGCGGTTACAATGAGCAGTTCTTC. Its protein is CATSSPEGGYNEQFF.

This clonotype showed up just a few times. This sequence joins TRBV5-1 and TRBJ2-7; 7 bases are shared with TRBD1. CDR1 is SGHRS and CDR2 is YFSETQ in the germline V gene. The CDR3 is 15 residues long. Trimming took 2 bases from V and 4 from J; bases not matched to a gene: 9. CDR3 sequence reads: CASSFYRGSLYEQYF. CDR3 sequence (DNA): TGCGCCAGCAGCTTCTACAGGGGTTCCCTGTACGAGCAGTACTTC.

The chain's CDR3 is CASSLDLDTYNEQFF. The CDR3 DNA follows: TGTGCCAGCAGCTTAGATCTTGACACTTACAATGAGCAGTTCTTC. The chain joins TRBV11-3 to TRBJ2-1; D is undetermined. Germline V gene lookup returns CDR1 SGHNT and CDR2 YENEEA. Trimming took off 0 bases at V and 4 bases at J, with 10 bases between the two ends. There are 15 residues in the CDR3.

This clonotype was detected many times. This chain connects TRBV20-1 to TRBJ2-1; 8 bases align to TRBD1. This CDR3 region has 14 residues. With 5 bases clipped from V and 8 bases from J, the junction kept 11 bases outside the gene matches. Looked up from germline, CDR1 is DFQATT and CDR2 is SNEGSKA (reference sequence). CDR3 coding DNA: TGCAGTGCTGAAGTAAAGGACAGGGCTTATGAGCAGTTCTTC. The encoded protein is CSAEVKDRAYEQFF.

Many counts were recorded for this clonotype. The chain couples TRBV5-1 to TRBJ1-1, with 8 bases fitting TRBD1. The V segment lost 3 bases and the J segment 4 bases; nucleotides outside the gene matches: 8. Germline lookup yields CDR1 SGHRS and CDR2 YFSETQ. This CDR3 region has 15 residues. In DNA form, the CDR3 reads TGCGCCAGCAGCTCCCCGACAGGGGAAGGCACTGAAGCTTTCTTT. This sequence encodes CASSSPTGEGTEAFF.

This clonotype was observed at least ten times. The V gene is TRBV10-3, the J gene TRBJ1-1, with D possibly matching TRBD1 (6 bases). Per germline, CDR1 ENHRY and CDR2 SYGVKD. The V end lost 6 bases, the J end lost 1 base, and 9 bases lay between the germline ends. This CDR3 has 13 amino acids. CDR3 residues: CAIRIQGNTEAFF. DNA of the CDR3: TGTGCCATCAGGATACAGGGGAACACTGAAGCTTTCTTT.

This clonotype was detected ten times or more. The CDR3: CASSPDLFANTGELFF. The CDR3 nucleotides read TGTGCCAGCTCTCCCGACCTGTTCGCGAACACCGGGGAGCTGTTTTTT. The chain links TRBV27 to TRBJ2-2; D ambiguous. The CDR3 is made up of 16 amino acids. Germline-derived CDR1 and CDR2 are MNHEY and SMNVEV (reference sequence). The germline V and J ends were trimmed by 8 bases and 0 bases, with 16 bases remaining between them.

This clonotype was found many times. The CDR3 region has the DNA TGTGCCACCAGCAGGCGACAGGGGGATCAGCCCCAGCATTTT. It specifies CATSRRQGDQPQHF. The gene calls are TRBV15 and TRBJ1-5; 9 positions match TRBD1. Germline V gene data show CDR1 as LNHNV and CDR2 as YYDKDF (reference sequence). The CDR3 spans 14 residues. The V gene end was trimmed by 3 bases and the J gene end by 5 bases; junction bases not matched to a gene: 2. Complete variable domain (other parts from reference TRBV15 and TRBJ1-5): DAMVIQNPRYQVTQFGKPVTLSCSQTLNHNVMYWYQQKSSQAPKLLFHYYDKDFNNEADTPDNFQSRRPNTSFCFLDIRSPGLGDTAMYLCATSRRQGDQPQHFGDGTRLSIL.

Only a few counts were recorded for this clonotype. V usage is TRBV11-2 and J usage is TRBJ2-5; D gene uncertain. V lost 4 bases and J lost 5, with 8 bases in between. CDR1 is SGHAT and CDR2 is FQNNGV in the germline V gene. CDR3 length: 12 amino acids. The CDR3 DNA sequence: TGTGCCAGCAGCTCAGCAAGGGAGACCCAGTACTTC. This sequence encodes CASSSARETQYF.

This clonotype has a count of ten or more. The chain has TRBV5-1 and TRBJ1-1; the D is unclear. This CDR3 region has 13 residues. V lost 0 bases and J 7 bases, leaving 10 bases between the germline ends. From germline, CDR1 is SGHRS and CDR2 YFSETQ. This CDR3 is CASSLESTGEAFF. In nucleotides, the CDR3 is TGCGCCAGCAGCTTGGAGTCAACCGGTGAAGCTTTCTTT.

At least ten counts were recorded for this clonotype. This rearrangement joins TRBV6-5 to TRBJ1-1; D is unclear. The CDR3 is 11 residues long. Germline CDR1 and CDR2: MNHEY and SVGAGI. V lost 3 bases and J 5 bases, leaving 4 bases between the germline ends. CDR3 sequence (DNA): TGTGCCAGCAGTTATTGGACTGAAGCTTTCTTT. Translating it yields CASSYWTEAFF.

This clonotype was seen ten or more times. The chain links TRBV21-1 to TRBJ2-7; TRBD2, the D gene given by the table, was not confirmed from the DNA. TRBV21-1 is annotated as a pseudogene. CDR3 length: 16 residues. CDR3 nucleotide sequence: TGTGCCAGCAGTCCAAGGAGGGCAGGTAAAGAGTACGAGCAGTACTTC. Amino acid sequence: CASSPRRAGKEYEQYF.

V is TRBV11-2 and J is TRBJ2-5; 8 bases line up with TRBD2. V dropped 3 bases and J dropped 2; count of bases not matched to a gene: 20. The CDR3 totals 20 residues. CDR1 is SGHAT and CDR2 is FQNNGV in the germline V gene. CDR3 nucleotide sequence: TGTGCCAGCAGCTTTCCCGGTGAGGCTAGCGGGCCGATATTACAAGAGACCCAGTACTTC. As protein: CASSFPGEASGPILQETQYF.